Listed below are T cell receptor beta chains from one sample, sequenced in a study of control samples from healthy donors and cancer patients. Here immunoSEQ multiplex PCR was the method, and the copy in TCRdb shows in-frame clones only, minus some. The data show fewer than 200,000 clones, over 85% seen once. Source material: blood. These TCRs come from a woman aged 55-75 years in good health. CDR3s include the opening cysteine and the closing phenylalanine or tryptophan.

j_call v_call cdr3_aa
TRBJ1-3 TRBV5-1 CASSIPGGNSGNTIYF
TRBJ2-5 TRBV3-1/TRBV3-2 CASSRLTSGGARETQYF
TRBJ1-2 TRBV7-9 CASSSDVNYGYTF
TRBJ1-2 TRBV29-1 CSAGQGMDYGYTF
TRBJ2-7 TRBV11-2 CASSLLQGPGDEQYF
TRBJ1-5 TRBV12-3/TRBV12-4 CASSFRTDQPQHF
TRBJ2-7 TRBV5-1 CASSLAGSPRSSYEQYF
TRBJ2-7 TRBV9 CASSPRQETYEQYF
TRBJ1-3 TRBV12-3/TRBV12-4 CASSLKANTIYF
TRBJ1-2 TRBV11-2 CASSRPDTFNYGYTF
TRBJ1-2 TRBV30 CAWNQGMRLSYTF
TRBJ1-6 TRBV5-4 CASSPVAGGNSPLHF
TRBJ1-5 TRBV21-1 CASSRADRSNPQHF
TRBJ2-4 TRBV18 CASSPSGSGTGGDIQYF
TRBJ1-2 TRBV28 CASSLTTGVGYTF
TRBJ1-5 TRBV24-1 CATQAAGNQPQHF
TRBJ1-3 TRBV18 CASSPISMAPSGNTIYF
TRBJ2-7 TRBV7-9 CASSPSQGPYEQYF
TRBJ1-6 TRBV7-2 CASSLVGQGSPLHF
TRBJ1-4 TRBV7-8 CASSPHRDGYEKLFF
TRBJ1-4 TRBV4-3 CAIFDPGLANEKLFF
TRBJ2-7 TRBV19 CASSIRDRGYEQYF
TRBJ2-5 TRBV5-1 CASSSSPGQGKSETQYF
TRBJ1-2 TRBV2 CASSPQNGGNYGYTF
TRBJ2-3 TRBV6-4 CAILGRGLKVLGTDTQYF
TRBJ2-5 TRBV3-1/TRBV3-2 CASSRRGGTDPQETQYF
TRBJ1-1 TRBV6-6 CASSYSSQGYTEAFF
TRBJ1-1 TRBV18 CASSPPGTGRYAEAFF
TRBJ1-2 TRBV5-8 CASSVGQGSNGYTF
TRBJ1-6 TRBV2 CASSERGPPYNSPLHF
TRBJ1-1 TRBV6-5 CASSREGGGGTEAFF
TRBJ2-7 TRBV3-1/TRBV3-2 CASQGTGAVEQYF
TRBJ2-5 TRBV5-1 CASSLGVSGQETQYF
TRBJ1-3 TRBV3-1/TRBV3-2 CASSQYSQDNSNTIYF
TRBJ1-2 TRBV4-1 CASSQDLLRARQTNYGYTF
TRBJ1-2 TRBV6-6 CASSKPGRSNYGYTF
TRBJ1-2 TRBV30 CAWSPDTGGLYGYTF
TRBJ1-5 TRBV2 CASNVANSNQPQHF
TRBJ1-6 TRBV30 CAWSQGARNSPLHF
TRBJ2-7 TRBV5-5 CASSFPGSWVLQYF
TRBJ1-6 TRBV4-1 CASSQVGRGSNSPLHF
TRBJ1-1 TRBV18 CASSPQGRAEAFF
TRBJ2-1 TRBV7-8 CASSYYSGGDNEQFF
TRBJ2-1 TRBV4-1 CASSLTRGADYNEQFF
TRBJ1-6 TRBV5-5 CASSLQLGLNNSPLHF
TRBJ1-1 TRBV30 CAWSLPLGRGSNTEAFF
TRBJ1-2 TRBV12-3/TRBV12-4 CASSFSEYGYTF
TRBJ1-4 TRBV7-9 CASSSVEKLFF
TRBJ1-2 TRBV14 CASSQTRGSYGYTF
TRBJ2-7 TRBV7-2 CASSTGLAASYEQYF
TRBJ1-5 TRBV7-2 CASSLGDRVAQPQHF
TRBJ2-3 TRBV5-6 CASSLSWTEVSTDTQYF
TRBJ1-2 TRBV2 CASSANYGYTF